This TCR beta chain was obtained from a study of PD-L1 blockade in urothelial cancer. Here immunoSEQ multiplex PCR was the method, and the copy in TCRdb shows in-frame clones only, minus some. The repertoire holds roughly 25,000 clones, with about four fifths as singletons. V shed 0 bases and J shed 2 bases, with 14 bases lying between them. CDR3 length equals 17 residues. Germline CDR1 is MGHRA and CDR2 is YSYEKL. V is TRBV4-1 and J is TRBJ1-3; D remains ambiguous. The TCR originated in a man between 70 and 80 years old with urothelial cancer. This material consisted of PBMCs, taken around atezolizumab (anti-PD-L1) treatment. The CDR3 spells CASSQDRSRITGNTIYF. The CDR3 nucleotides are TGCGCCAGCAGCCAAGACCGGAGTAGGATTACTGGAAACACCATATATTTT.